Listed here is a single TCR beta chain. Its antigen is as yet unknown. V was clipped by 0 bases and J by 2 bases, with 7 bases between them. In germline, CDR1 is SGHTS, CDR2 YDEGEE. The CDR3 spans 14 residues. Libraries were prepared by immunoSEQ multiplex PCR; TCRdb keeps only in-frame clonotypes and omits some of them. The table records roughly 30,000 clones, around three quarters of them present only once. Under the ViraFEST assay, PBMC were stimulated with viral peptide pools so that antigen-specific CD4+ T cells expanded. Sequencing was performed afterwards. Subsequent to approximately 9 days of culture, CD4+ T cells were isolated. None of the vaccinated had previously contracted SARS-CoV-2, and their nucleocapsid antibodies tested negative. With about 9.8 ug/ml peptides and roughly 9.3 IU/ml IL-2, approximately 2.1 million PBMC per well were cultured. The sample belongs to a study of vaccination effects on CD4 cells after COVID-19. The study's findings and limits: Clones induced by infection and by vaccine showed marked clonal contraction late after vaccination. Common cold coronaviruses were cross-recognized by only 1 of 255 vaccine-induced clones in healthy vaccinees. Missing from the study were early post-infection timepoints, and its convalescent patients were few.

This sequence originates from a human donor who received a COVID-19 vaccine. The source was CD4+ T cells from PBMCs cultured with HCoV-OC43 spike peptides, collected before COVID-19 vaccination. As to subset: HCoV-OC43 spike overlapping peptide pool stimulation. The rearrangement uses TRBV5-8 and TRBJ2-3, with D perhaps TRBD1 (6 bases). The CDR3 coding sequence is TGTGCCAGCAGCTTGGTGGGGGCCACAGATACGCAGTATTTT. Translated, it gives CASSLVGATDTQYF.